The entry below gives a single T cell receptor beta chain sequence along with its context. These data are taken from a study of blood T cell repertoires in COVID-19. As for the study in general: Both acute and convalescent COVID-19 samples were obtained from the United States, Italy and Spain. In each case, the material was cDNA or gDNA derived from T cells, B-cell-depleted T cells, or PBMCs.

Trimming took 4 bases from V and 8 from J; bases not matched to a gene: 18. Germline values: CDR1 SGHNT, CDR2 YYREEE (reference sequence). CDR3 length: 17 amino acids. As originally analysed: Estimated nucleated cell counts came from reference gene primer amplification. Here immunoSEQ multiplex PCR was the method, and the copy in TCRdb shows in-frame clones only, minus some. From that table come the V and J calls and clone size; the DNA was used to work out D and trimming. Of about 250,000 clones in the sample, approximately 90% are singletons; the top ten hold roughly 3%. The receptor's source is a man aged 18 to 30 with active or convalescent COVID-19. The rearrangement joins TRBV5-4 to TRBJ2-1, with 7 bases aligning to TRBD2. Source material: peripheral blood. The CDR3 nucleotides are TGTGCCAGCAGCCGTTGGGGCGGGCAACTAGCGAGGGATGAGCAGTTCTTC. Residues: CASSRWGGQLARDEQFF. The full variable domain, with the rest looked up from reference TRBV5-4 and TRBJ2-1, is ETGVTQSPTHLIKTRGQQVTLRCSSQSGHNTVSWYQQALGQGPQFIFQYYREEENGRGNFPPRFSGLQFPNYSSELNVNALELDDSALYLCASSRWGGQLARDEQFFGPGTRLTVL.